The sequence of this TCR beta chain was determined in a study of PD-1 blockade in classical Hodgkin lymphoma. Study-wide context: Intravenous nivolumab at 3 mg/kg was given to patients every 2 weeks.

TCRdb's copy holds only in-frame clones and misses some; the assay was immunoSEQ multiplex PCR. The data hold 95,000 or so clones, with approximately 80% observed a single time. Autologous stem cell transplantation was followed by relapse in every patient, and brentuximab vedotin exposure varied. From germline, CDR1 is DFQATT and CDR2 SNEGSKA (reference sequence). J lost 5 bases, V lost 6 bases, and 4 bases had no gene match. The CDR3 spans 11 residues. The V and J genes are TRBV20-1 and TRBJ2-7, with 7 bases identical to TRBD1. The material sequenced was peripheral blood mononuclear cells (PBMCs), taken at baseline. The receptor was derived from a human donor with classical Hodgkin lymphoma. The CDR3 DNA reads TGCAGTGCCGCCACAGGGGACGAGCAGTACTTC. It specifies CSAATGDEQYF.